The source of this T cell receptor (beta chain) is a study of T cells and Merkel cell carcinoma outcomes. Whole-study findings and limits: Reportedly, T-cell repertoire with density predicts Merkel cell carcinoma outcomes.

The CDR3 totals 14 residues. Germline trimming cut 1 base from V and 7 bases from J; bases unmatched to any gene: 0. From germline, CDR1 is SGHDN and CDR2 FVKESK. Generated by immunoSEQ multiplex PCR, the TCRdb table keeps only in-frame clones and is missing some. The table lists approximately 500 clones, 80% to 90% of them singletons. This clone occurred a few times. Its target is not known. The sample consisted of tumor tissue from Merkel cell carcinoma. The chain links TRBV14 to TRBJ1-6; 8 nucleotides agree with TRBD1. The origin of this receptor is a human donor with Merkel cell carcinoma. Written as DNA, the CDR3 is TGTGCCAGCAGCCAAGGGACAGGGAATTCACCCCTCCACTTT. Translating gives CASSQGTGNSPLHF.